Below, one T cell receptor (beta chain) is given with its context. The CDR3 extends over 13 amino acids. Between the trimmed V and J ends, which lost 4 bases and 4 bases, there was a span of 9 bases. Germline-derived CDR1 and CDR2 are SGHTA and FQGTGA. Profiling relied on immunoSEQ multiplex PCR, and the TCRdb table lists in-frame clones only, not all of them. In the table there are some 29,000 clones, about 80% of which are singletons. The sample originates from a study of blood T cell repertoires in COVID-19. As for the study in general: Italy, Spain and the United States were the sources of the convalescent and acute COVID-19 samples.

The TCR originated in a man between 70 and 80 years old with acute or convalescent COVID-19. The specimen was peripheral blood. The chain uses TRBV7-3 and TRBJ2-3; no definite D call. This CDR3 is CASSSVGPDTQYF. CDR3 coding DNA: TGTGCCAGCAGCTCGGTTGGGCCAGATACGCAGTATTTT.